This is a list of T cell receptor beta chains from one sample in a study of blood T cells in healthy people across ages. TCRdb re-called the 5' RACE reads with MiXCR, one entry per CDR3 protein. The sample holds around 990,000 distinct CDR3 sequences, roughly 24% seen once. The same data also went into a second study, on T cells of mothers and their children.

The sequenced sample was blood. The receptors were gathered from a girl aged 2 to 9 in good health. CDR3s include the opening cysteine and the closing phenylalanine or tryptophan. A D gene is named only where the DNA matches it firmly. Expanded clones get a size class; other rows say once, few or many, or leave the size out.

CDR3	DNA	J	D	size	V
CSAFLAGGPGETQYF	TGCAGCGCTTTTCTAGCGGGGGGGCCCGGTGAGACCCAGTACTTC	TRBJ2-5	TRBD2	NA	TRBV20-1
CASSPFPGTSGGDGELFF	TGTGCCAGCAGCCCCTTCCCCGGGACTAGCGGGGGAGACGGGGAGCTGTTTTTT	TRBJ2-2	TRBD2	few	TRBV11-2
CASRIVGPGGYTF	TGTGCCAGCAGAATAGTAGGGCCCGGTGGCTACACCTTC	TRBJ1-2	NA	NA	TRBV6-2/TRBV6-3
CSARDGTGAAEQYF	TGCAGTGCTAGAGATGGCACGGGTGCTGCCGAGCAGTACTTC	TRBJ2-7	NA	many	TRBV20-1
CASSQAGQPISYEQYF	TGTGCCAGCAGCCAAGCTGGACAGCCCATCTCCTACGAGCAGTACTTC	TRBJ2-7	NA	NA	TRBV3-1
CASRFPSGNTIYF	TGTGCCAGCAGATTCCCCTCTGGAAACACCATATATTTT	TRBJ1-3	NA	few	TRBV12-3/TRBV12-4
CASSNRDTGNYGYTF	TGTGCCAGCAGCAATCGGGACACCGGGAACTATGGCTACACCTTC	TRBJ1-2	NA	NA	TRBV12-3/TRBV12-4
CSARKAPGQGYTGELFF	TGCAGTGCTAGGAAAGCTCCGGGACAGGGTTACACCGGGGAGCTGTTTTTT	TRBJ2-2	TRBD1	NA	TRBV20-1
CSVERGVRTDTQYF	TGCAGTGTTGAGAGGGGGGTCCGCACAGATACGCAGTATTTT	TRBJ2-3	NA	few	TRBV29-1
CASKREDEMNTEAFF	TGTGCCAGTAAGAGGGAAGACGAAATGAACACTGAAGCTTTCTTT	TRBJ1-1	NA	NA	TRBV19
CASGRTGGHEQYF	TGTGCCAGCGGGCGGACAGGGGGGCATGAGCAGTACTTC	TRBJ2-7	TRBD1	NA	TRBV12-3/TRBV12-4
CASSRAAGEGYEQYF	TGTGCCAGCAGCCGCGCCGCGGGGGAGGGCTACGAGCAGTACTTC	TRBJ2-7	TRBD2	few	TRBV6-5
CASSFGGFSEAFF	TGTGCCAGCAGTTTTGGGGGGTTCTCTGAAGCTTTCTTT	TRBJ1-1	NA	NA	TRBV12-3/TRBV12-4
CASSFDLVPETQYF	TGTGCCAGCAGTTTTGATTTAGTGCCCGAGACCCAGTACTTC	TRBJ2-5	NA	NA	TRBV28